This T cell receptor beta chain was recorded in a study of OX40 agonist ivuxolimab in advanced cancers. Looking at the study overall: Dose-escalation cases comprised hepatocellular carcinoma, melanoma, renal cell or head and neck cancer. With a range of roughly 20 to 80, age averaged roughly 61 years, and 75% to 90% were male. General study points: CD8+ T cells showed, on average, more clonal expansion than CD4+ cells. Blood T cells, both CD4+ and CD8+, expanded clonally by week 6 at 0.1 to 3.0 mg/kg.

Profiling relied on immunoSEQ multiplex PCR, and the TCRdb table lists in-frame clones only, not all of them. This repertoire shows about 23,000 clones, approximately 81% found once; its top ten account for roughly 24%. On this clone: Its specificity is not known. In the same sample, other DNA sequences code for this CDR3.

Between the trimmed V and J ends, which lost 2 bases and 1 base, there was a span of 9 bases. The length of the CDR3 is 14 residues. Germline values: CDR1 MNHEY, CDR2 SVGAGI. The sequence was collected from an adult with an advanced solid tumor such as melanoma, head and neck, liver or kidney cancer. The sequenced sample was CD4+ or CD8+ T cells sorted from blood, obtained in a trial of the OX40 agonist ivuxolimab. The V and J genes are TRBV6-5 and TRBJ2-7, with a possible D match to TRBD1 (5 bases). The CDR3 region is CASSYGQGSYEQYF. The CDR3 nucleotides are TGTGCCAGCAGTTACGGTCAGGGATCCTACGAGCAGTACTTC.